This TCR beta chain stems from a study of PD-1 blockade in classical Hodgkin lymphoma (dated by TCRdb to 2020 to 2021). Regarding the complete study: Nivolumab dosing was 3 mg/kg intravenously every 2 weeks, continuing until either disease progression or unacceptable toxicity. The study used TCR beta sequencing and CyTOF to define a peripheral blood immune signature of response to PD-1 blockade in classical Hodgkin lymphoma.

In the case of this clone: What antigen it recognizes has not been identified. Per-base qualities were not stored, and no clone one base away is much larger.

From its cysteine to its phenylalanine, the CDR3 spans 14 amino acids. CDR3 DNA only is kept here, 42 bases in frame from base 1. CDR1 and CDR2 were assigned from the germline V gene as SGHRS and YFSETQ. V is clipped by 4 bases and J by 3 bases, and the sequence between their germline boundaries is 12 bases long. Genomic DNA was isolated using the Qiagen DNeasy kit from unsorted PBMCs as well as from negatively selected CD4+ and CD8+ fractions. Amplification of TCR beta CDR3 regions was done by immunoSEQ multiplex PCR with primers that anneal to V and J segments. A synthetic immune receptor repertoire was used to minimize amplification bias, and remaining bias was computationally removed after sequencing. Under the source paper's analysis protocol: Repertoire diversity was quantified as the Shannon entropy index using custom Python scripts. The unsorted, CD4+ and CD8+ repertoires were each analyzed separately, with the exception of combined analyses, where CD4+ and CD8+ sequences were merged in silico. Clonal expansion was defined as at least a 2-fold frequency increase after treatment relative to C1D1, with a pseudocount of 0.5 for undetected baseline clones. Singleton clones were defined as clones with 0 or 1 copy at C1D1, and non-singleton clones were defined as clones with 2 or more copies. Clones expanded in unsorted samples were assigned a CD4+, CD8+ or unknown annotation through matching of protein sequences in sorted samples from the same patient. Diversity changes from C1D1 to C4D1 were tested in paired samples using Wilcoxon tests. Sourced from immuneACCESS, this table was stored by TCRdb with only in-frame sequences that have V and J called. A share of the clones is absent; for the studies checked, an unresolved V gene accounts for under half, and the remainder has no known explanation. V, J and clone size reflect that table, while D and trimming were determined from the DNA. The sample table lists nearly 100,000 clones, roughly 84% of them with a count of one. The ten largest clones add up to more than 10% of the sample.

The paper's findings and limits, for the study overall: Baseline TCR diversity was reported as lower in newly diagnosed patients than in healthy donors, and lower still in relapsed/refractory patients. Among trial patients, those achieving complete response had baseline diversity similar to that of newly diagnosed patients, while diversity was significantly lower in partial responders and progressors. By C4D1, a significant rise was seen in CD4+ TCR diversity but not in CD8+ TCR diversity (p=0.0027 vs p=0.16), and the rise was most apparent among complete responders (p=0.02). Lower diversity was seen in patients whose nivolumab began less than 1 year after ASCT, and these patients were left out of later analyses so that immune reconstitution would not confound the results. Only a single clinical trial cohort was studied, and what caused the repertoire differences, possibly disease activity or prior therapy, remained undefined.

Reading the label with the study, this specimen's time point is: cycle 1 day 1 (C1D1), immediately before nivolumab initiation. Every trial patient had relapsed after autologous stem cell transplantation, and cohorts A, B and C differed in prior brentuximab vedotin exposure. The trial cohort included 56 patients with relapsed/refractory classical Hodgkin lymphoma, and each patient had a best overall response of complete response, partial response or progressive disease. In the multi-cohort phase II CheckMate 205 trial, trial patients received single-agent nivolumab. An independent review committee assessed best overall response by applying the 2007 International Working Group response criteria. Trial PBMCs were collected immediately before nivolumab initiation (C1D1) and during therapy at cycle 2 day 1 and cycle 4 day 1. After peripheral blood was drawn into 8 mL Vacutainer Cell Preparation Tubes, PBMCs were isolated by centrifugation and then cryopreserved.

The material was peripheral blood mononuclear cells (PBMCs), obtained at baseline. The receptor was derived from a human donor with classical Hodgkin lymphoma. The sequence links TRBV5-1 to TRBJ2-3; a confident D gene designation cannot be given. The CDR3 corresponds to CASSTGWGTDTQYF. The DNA reads as follows: TGCGCCAGCAGCACCGGCTGGGGTACAGATACGCAGTATTTT.